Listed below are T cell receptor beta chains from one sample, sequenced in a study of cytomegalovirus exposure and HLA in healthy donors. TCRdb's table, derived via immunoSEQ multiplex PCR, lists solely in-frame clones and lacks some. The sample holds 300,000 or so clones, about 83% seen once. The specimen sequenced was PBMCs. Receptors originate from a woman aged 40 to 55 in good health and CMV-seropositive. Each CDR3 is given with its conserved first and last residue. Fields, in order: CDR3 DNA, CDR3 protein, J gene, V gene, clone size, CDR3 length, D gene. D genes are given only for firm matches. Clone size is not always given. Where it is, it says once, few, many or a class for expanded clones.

TGTGCCAGCCACAGGAGCCTTATGAACACTGAAGCTTTCTTT CASHRSLMNTEAFF TRBJ1-1 TRBV19 once 14 .
TGTGCCAGCAGCATTCGGGGGGGAGAGACCCAGTACTTC CASSIRGGETQYF TRBJ2-5 TRBV11-3 few 13 TRBD2
TGTGCCAGTAGTATAGATCAAGACAGGGAATACGGCTACACCTTC CASSIDQDREYGYTF TRBJ1-2 TRBV19 . 15 TRBD1
TGTGCCAGCAGCCAACTAGCGGTCAGGGGGGAGCTGTTTTTT CASSQLAVRGELFF TRBJ2-2 TRBV7-2 . 14 TRBD2
TGTGCCAGCAGTTTAGCCGGGGCCGGACAGGGAACCTACGAGCAGTACTTC CASSLAGAGQGTYEQYF TRBJ2-7 TRBV7-3 . 17 TRBD1
TGCGCCAGCACCCTGACAGGGAACTCTGGGGCCAACGTCCTGACTTTC CASTLTGNSGANVLTF TRBJ2-6 TRBV5-1 . 16 TRBD1
TGTGCCAGCAGCTCCGGGGGCAATCAGCCCCAGCATTTT CASSSGGNQPQHF TRBJ1-5 TRBV6-5 . 13 .
TGTGCCAGCAGCTTAGGGGACAGCAGATCACCCCTCCACTTT CASSLGDSRSPLHF TRBJ1-6 TRBV7-6 . 14 TRBD1
TGTGCCAGCAGCTTAGCCGGGACAGGGGGTGGTGGCTATGGCTACACCTTC CASSLAGTGGGGYGYTF TRBJ1-2 TRBV7-9 few 17 TRBD1
TGTGCCAGCCTGGCGGAAAGGGGAGAGACCCAGTACTTC CASLAERGETQYF TRBJ2-5 TRBV2 . 13 .
TGTGCCAGCAGCTTGATGAGGGGGGGTGAAAAACTGTTTTTT CASSLMRGGEKLFF TRBJ1-4 TRBV7-2 . 14 .
TGTGCCATCAGTGAGGGGACAGGACTGGGAAACACCATATATTTT CAISEGTGLGNTIYF TRBJ1-3 TRBV10-3 . 15 TRBD1
TGTGCCAGCAGTTACCGGGACAGTAATGAAAAACTGTTTTTT CASSYRDSNEKLFF TRBJ1-4 TRBV6-5 . 14 TRBD1
TGTGCCAGCAGCTCACTTGGGACAGCCGGAAATGAAAAACTGTTTTTT CASSSLGTAGNEKLFF TRBJ1-4 TRBV7-2 . 16 TRBD1
TGCGCCAGCAGCCAAGTTCAGGGCGTTCGCACTGAAGCTTTCTTT CASSQVQGVRTEAFF TRBJ1-1 TRBV4-3 . 15 .
TGTGCCAGCAGCGTCTCCCGGGGGGCTCTCGGGGAGCTGTTTTTT CASSVSRGALGELFF TRBJ2-2 TRBV9 . 15 .